This T cell receptor beta chain originates from a study of OX40 agonist ivuxolimab in advanced cancers. Turning to the study itself: The dose-escalation cohort had hepatocellular carcinoma, melanoma, renal cell or head and neck cancer. Checkpoint inhibitors had been given previously to roughly 36% of patients. General study findings and limits: CD8+ T cells (on average) carried more expanded clones than CD4+ T cells. Low normalized T-cell clonal expansion also characterized some of the nonresponders.

In the case of this clone: Its target is not known. Other DNA sequences of this sample code for an identical CDR3.

V lost 0 bases and J 3 bases, leaving 7 bases between the germline ends. Germline assignment: CDR1 SGDLS and CDR2 YYNGEE. CDR3 size: 13 residues. Produced via immunoSEQ multiplex PCR; TCRdb's table is partial and in-frame only. The table lists about 28,000 clones, around four fifths of them singletons, with about 20% in the top ten. Sequencing was performed on CD4+ or CD8+ T cells sorted from blood, taken in a trial of the OX40 agonist ivuxolimab. This clonotype was obtained from an adult with an advanced solid tumor such as melanoma, head and neck, liver or kidney cancer. V usage is TRBV9 and J usage is TRBJ2-7; D gene ambiguous. The CDR3 DNA reads TGTGCCAGCAGCGTAGGGCAGAACTACGAGCAGTACTTC. Encoded protein: CASSVGQNYEQYF.